The 14 T cell receptor beta chains below were found in one sample sequenced in a study of regulatory T cells in long-lasting Graves disease. Arm-PCR of CDR3 regions with iRepertoire HTBI primers generated TCR beta libraries. MiXCR, run by TCRdb on the multiplex PCR reads, gives a single entry per CDR3 protein. The table lists around 240,000 distinct CDR3 sequences, about 18% of them singletons. The time point here: newly diagnosed GD, antithyroid drugs for less than 3 months. The authors made the TCR library using RNA they extracted from PBMCs. This sample was also put to use in a study of T cells in Graves' hyperthyroidism and ophthalmopathy.

Sample: peripheral blood mononuclear cells (PBMCs), taken at new diagnosis, from a patient treated with antithyroid drugs. These receptors were collected from a woman under 40 with Graves disease.

This clonotype showed up many times. This sequence joins TRBV5-1 and TRBJ1-2, with D perhaps TRBD1 (5 bases). The CDR3 has 16 amino acids. From germline, CDR1 is SGHRS and CDR2 YFSETQ. The germline V and J ends were trimmed by 2 bases and 5 bases, with 19 bases remaining between them. The CDR3 nucleotides read TGCGCCAGCAGCTTTGGGAACCGGGACCGAGAATATGGCTACACCTTC. It specifies CASSFGNRDREYGYTF. Based on the CDR3 plus reference TRBV5-1 and TRBJ1-2, the full variable domain is KAGVTQTPRYLIKTRGQQVTLSCSPISGHRSVSWYQQTPGQGLQFLFEYFSETQRNKGNFPGRFSGRQFSNSRSEMNVSTLELGDSALYLCASSFGNRDREYGYTFGSGTRLTVV.

This clonotype was picked up a small number of times. A clone one base away is much larger, so this may be a read error. This sequence joins TRBV6-9 and TRBJ1-1; D may be TRBD1 (6 bases). The germline V gene has CDR1 MNHGY and CDR2 SVAAGI. The CDR3 is 15 amino acids. Trimming cost V 4 bases and J 5 bases, with 17 bases left between them. CDR3 DNA: TGTGCCAGCAGTTTTCAAACAGGGAGAGATACTGAAGCTTTCTTT. Protein: CASSFQTGRDTEAFF.

On this clonotype: A far larger clone is only one base removed, so a read error is likely. This sequence joins TRBV7-2 and TRBJ1-1; 9 bases line up with TRBD1. The CDR3 has 13 amino acids. Germline values: CDR1 SGHTA, CDR2 FQGNSA. The CDR3 reads CASTGQGTTEALF. CDR3 bases: TGTGCCAGCACCGGACAGGGGACCACTGAAGCTCTCTTT.

Remarks on this clonotype: This may stem from a read error, because a much larger clone lies one nucleotide away. The conserved phenylalanine or tryptophan is not found at the CDR3 terminus, so this likely reflects a read error. The chain joins TRBV9 to TRBJ2-3, with 9 bases matching TRBD2. Germline V CDR1 and CDR2: SGDLS, YYNGEE. This CDR3 spans 16 amino acids. The trim removed 0 bases at V and 3 bases at J, leaving 5 bases unmatched. The CDR3 DNA follows: TGTGCCAGCAGCGTAGCGGCGGGGGGGCCGACAGATACGCAGTATCTT. It is translated as CASSVAAGGPTDTQYL.

A remark on this clonotype: It may be a read error: a sequence one base away is much more abundant. This likely comes from a read error, as the CDR3 has no conserved phenylalanine or tryptophan at its end. The chain links TRBV20-1 to TRBJ1-6; D gene uncertain. CDR3 length equals 15 residues. Germline lookup yields CDR1 DFQATT and CDR2 SNEGSKA (reference sequence). CDR3 residues: CNAMKEATYNSPLHL. The CDR3, as DNA: TGCAATGCCATGAAGGAAGCTACCTATAATTCACCCCTCCACCTT.

The sample holds a few counts of this clonotype. This could be a read error, since a much larger clone is one nucleotide away. The rearrangement uses TRBV7-9 and TRBJ2-5; D uncertain. The CDR3 loop spans 13 amino acids. CDR1 is SEHNR, CDR2 FQNEAQ, per germline (reference sequence). V was shortened by 2 bases and J by 0 bases, with 4 bases between the two germline ends. The CDR3 protein is CASSLSNQETQYF. In nucleotides, the CDR3 is TGTGCCAGCAGCTTATCCAACCAAGAGACCCAGTACTTC.

This clonotype was seen ten or more times. V gene TRBV6-1 combines with J gene TRBJ1-1; D remains ambiguous. V gave up 5 bases and J gave up 5 bases, with 18 bases separating them. Germline loops: CDR1 MNHNS, CDR2 SASEGT. This CDR3 has 15 amino acids. This CDR3 reads CASSPRALSGTEAFF. The DNA of the CDR3 is TGTGCCAGCAGTCCAAGGGCCCTTTCGGGGACTGAAGCTTTCTTT.

This clonotype showed up many times. The chain combines TRBV11-2 with TRBJ1-4, with 8 nucleotides matching TRBD1. From germline, CDR1 is SGHAT and CDR2 FQNNGV. The V gene end was trimmed by 5 bases and the J gene end by 8 bases; junction bases not matched to a gene: 7. The CDR3 runs 14 residues. The CDR3 loop reads CASSRQGPPEKLFF. The CDR3 nucleotides are TGTGCCAGCAGCCGACAGGGGCCACCAGAAAAACTGTTTTTT.

This clonotype was observed at least ten times. This chain joins TRBV7-9 and TRBJ1-3; TRBD1 aligns across 7 bases. The CDR3 totals 14 residues. Trimming took 3 bases from V and 5 from J; bases not matched to a gene: 4. From germline, CDR1 is SEHNR and CDR2 FQNEAQ (reference sequence). This CDR3 reads CASSFGTARNTIYF. CDR3 sequence (DNA): TGTGCCAGCAGCTTCGGGACAGCTCGAAACACCATATATTTT.

By share, this clonotype ranks as large. The genes are TRBV9 and TRBJ2-5, with TRBD2 matching over 7 bases. Germline CDR1 SGDLS, CDR2 YYNGEE. Losses at the gene ends were 3 bases for V and 4 bases for J; bases not matched to a gene: 9. This CDR3 spans 15 amino acids. In nucleotides, the CDR3 is TGTGCCAGCAGCGAAATGGGAGGGGCACTAGAGACCCAGTACTTC. Encoded protein: CASSEMGGALETQYF.

The chain employs TRBV18 and TRBJ2-3, with D possibly called TRBD1 or TRBD2 (6 bases each). V lost 1 base, J lost 2 bases, and 13 bases lay in between. The CDR3 has 16 residues. The V gene's germline CDR1 is KGHSH and CDR2 LQKENI. The CDR3 coding sequence is TGTGCCAGCTCACCACAGGCGGGGACATACACAGATACGCAGTATTTT. It codes for CASSPQAGTYTDTQYF.

This clonotype was observed at least ten times. J is TRBJ1-6 and V is TRBV4-1; D is unresolved. The V end lost 4 bases, the J end lost 6 bases, and 13 bases lay between the germline ends. The germline V gene encodes CDR1 MGHRA and CDR2 YSYEKL. There are 15 residues in the CDR3. CDR3 bases: TGCGCCAGCAGCCCCTTAAGGACCACTAATTCACCCCTCCACTTT. Translated, it gives CASSPLRTTNSPLHF.

This clonotype was recorded at least ten times. The gene calls are TRBV18 and TRBJ2-7; D possibly corresponds to TRBD2 (5 bases). V dropped 2 bases and J dropped 0 bases, with 11 bases sitting between them. This CDR3 is 15 amino acids long. The V gene's germline CDR1 is KGHSH and CDR2 LQKENI. In DNA, the CDR3 is TGTGCCAGCTCACCAGGACTGGATATCTCCTACGAGCAGTACTTC. Protein product: CASSPGLDISYEQYF.

The chain uses TRBV12-3 or TRBV12-4 and TRBJ2-7; 7 nucleotides match TRBD2. The CDR3 consists of 12 residues. Trimming removed 7 bases from V and 2 bases from J; junction bases left unmatched: 2. The CDR3 DNA follows: TGTGCCAGCACAGGACTAGCCTACGAGCAGTACTTC. It codes for CASTGLAYEQYF.